This T cell receptor (beta chain) was recorded in a study of blood T cell repertoires in COVID-19. Study-level background: Whether acute or convalescent, the COVID-19 samples came from the United States, Italy and Spain. PBMCs, B-cell-depleted T cells, or T cells were the source of the cDNA or gDNA that made up the material.

As handled by the study authors: Reference gene primers were amplified, and this amplification served to estimate nucleated cell counts. Here immunoSEQ multiplex PCR was the method, and the copy in TCRdb shows in-frame clones only, minus some. V, J and clone size are taken as reported in that table, and D and trimming were inferred from the DNA itself. This sample has some 40,000 clones, with just over 90% found just once. Germline-derived CDR1 and CDR2 are SGHVS and FQNEAQ. The CDR3 totals 14 residues. V lost 2 bases and J lost 4, with 8 bases in between. The rearrangement joins TRBV7-8 to TRBJ2-2, with a weak D call TRBD1 (6 bases). Sequenced material: peripheral blood. This TCR was recovered from a man aged 50-60 years with active COVID-19. The CDR3 DNA sequence: TGTGCCAGCAGCTTACAGGGGCGCACCGGGGAGCTGTTTTTT. This gives the protein CASSLQGRTGELFF.